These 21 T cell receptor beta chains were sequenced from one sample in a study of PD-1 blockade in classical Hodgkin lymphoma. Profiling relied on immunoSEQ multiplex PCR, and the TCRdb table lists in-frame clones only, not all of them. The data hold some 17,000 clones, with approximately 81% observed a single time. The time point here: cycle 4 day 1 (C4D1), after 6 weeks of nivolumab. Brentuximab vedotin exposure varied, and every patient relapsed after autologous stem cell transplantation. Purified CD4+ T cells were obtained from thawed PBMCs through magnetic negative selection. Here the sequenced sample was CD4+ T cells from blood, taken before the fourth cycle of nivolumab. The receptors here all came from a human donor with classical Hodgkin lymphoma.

CDR3 loop: CASAATNTGELFF. CDR3 nucleotide sequence: TGTGCCAGCGCGGCTACGAACACCGGGGAGCTGTTTTTT. The genes are TRBV9 and TRBJ2-2; D is unresolved. CDR1 is SGDLS and CDR2 is YYNGEE in the germline V gene. Deletions cut 7 bases from V and 0 bases from J, with 7 bases between. CDR3 size: 13 residues.

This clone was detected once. The CDR3, as DNA: TGCGCCAGCAGTGAGTCTGCCAGTAATGAAAAACTGTTTTTT. Translated, it gives CASSESASNEKLFF. This chain connects TRBV10-1 to TRBJ1-4; D call uncertain. V was clipped by 0 bases and J by 4 bases, with 6 bases between them. The CDR3 has 14 residues. The V gene's germline CDR1 is WNHNN and CDR2 SYGVQD (reference sequence).

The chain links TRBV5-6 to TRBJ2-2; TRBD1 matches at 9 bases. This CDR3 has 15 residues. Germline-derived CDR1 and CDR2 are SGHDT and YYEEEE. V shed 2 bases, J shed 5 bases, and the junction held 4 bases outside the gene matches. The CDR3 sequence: CASSFRDRATGELFF. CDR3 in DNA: TGTGCCAGCAGCTTCCGGGACAGGGCAACCGGGGAGCTGTTTTTT.

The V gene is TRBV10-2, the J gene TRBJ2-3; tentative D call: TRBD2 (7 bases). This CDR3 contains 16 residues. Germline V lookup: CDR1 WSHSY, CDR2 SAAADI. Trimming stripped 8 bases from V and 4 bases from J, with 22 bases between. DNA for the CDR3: TGCGCCAGCGCCCCCCAGTGGAGAGGGGGGGCAGATACGCAGTATTTT. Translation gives CASAPQWRGGADTQYF.

CDR3 protein: CASATGLVNTEAFF. CDR3 DNA: TGTGCTAGTGCCACAGGGCTTGTGAACACTGAAGCTTTCTTT. V and J are TRBV12-5 and TRBJ1-1; maybe TRBD1 (6 bases). The CDR3 has 14 amino acids. With 7 bases removed from V and 0 bases from J, the gap between germline ends came to 12 bases. Looked up from germline, CDR1 is LGHNT and CDR2 is FRNRAP.

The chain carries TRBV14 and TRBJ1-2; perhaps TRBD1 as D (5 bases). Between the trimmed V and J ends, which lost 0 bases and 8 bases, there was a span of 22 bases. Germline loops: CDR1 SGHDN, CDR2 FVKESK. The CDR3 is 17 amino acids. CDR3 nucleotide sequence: TGTGCCAGCAGCCAAGATCATTTGGAGGGACCAAGGAAAGGCTACACCTTC. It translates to CASSQDHLEGPRKGYTF.

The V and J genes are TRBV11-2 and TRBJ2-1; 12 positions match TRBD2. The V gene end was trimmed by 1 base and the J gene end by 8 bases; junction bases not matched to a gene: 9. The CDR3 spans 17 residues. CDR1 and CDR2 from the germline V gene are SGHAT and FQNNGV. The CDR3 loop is CASSLGLLAGGGDEQFF. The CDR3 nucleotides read TGTGCCAGCAGCTTAGGGTTACTAGCGGGAGGCGGGGATGAGCAGTTCTTC.

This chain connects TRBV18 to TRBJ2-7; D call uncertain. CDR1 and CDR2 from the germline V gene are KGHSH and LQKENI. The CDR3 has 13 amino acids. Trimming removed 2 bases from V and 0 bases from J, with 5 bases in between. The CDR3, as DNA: TGTGCCAGCTCACCAACAGTCTCCTACGAGCAGTACTTC. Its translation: CASSPTVSYEQYF.

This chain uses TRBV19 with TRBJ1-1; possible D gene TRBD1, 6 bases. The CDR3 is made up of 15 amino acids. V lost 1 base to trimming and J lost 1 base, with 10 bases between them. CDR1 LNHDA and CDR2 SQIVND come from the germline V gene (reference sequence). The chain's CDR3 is CASSIAGAPNTEAFF. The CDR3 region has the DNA TGTGCCAGTAGTATAGCGGGGGCGCCGAACACTGAAGCTTTCTTT.

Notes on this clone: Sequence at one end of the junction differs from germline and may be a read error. CDR3 DNA: TGTGCCAGCAGCCTAGCATTGGACACCGGGGAGCTGTTTTTT. It is translated as CASSLALDTGELFF. The V call is TRBV7-9, the J call TRBJ2-2; a possible D gene is TRBD2 (5 bases). CDR3 size: 14 residues. The germline V gene has CDR1 SEHNR and CDR2 FQNEAQ (reference sequence).

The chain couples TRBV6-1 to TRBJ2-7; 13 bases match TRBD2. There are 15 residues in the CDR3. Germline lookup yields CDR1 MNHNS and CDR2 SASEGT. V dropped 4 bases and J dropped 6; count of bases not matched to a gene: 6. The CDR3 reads CASSATSGGAAEQYV. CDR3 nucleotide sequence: TGTGCCAGCAGTGCTACTAGCGGGGGGGCCGCCGAGCAGTACGTC.

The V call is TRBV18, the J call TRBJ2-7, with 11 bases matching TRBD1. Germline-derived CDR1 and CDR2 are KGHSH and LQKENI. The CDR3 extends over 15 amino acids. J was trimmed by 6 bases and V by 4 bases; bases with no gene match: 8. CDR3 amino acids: CASSQAGTGGSEQYF. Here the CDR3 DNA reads TGTGCCAGCTCACAGGCTGGGACAGGGGGGAGCGAGCAGTACTTC. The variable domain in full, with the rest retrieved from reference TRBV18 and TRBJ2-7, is NAGVMQNPRHLVRRRGQEARLRCSPMKGHSHVYWYRQLPEEGLKFMVYLQKENIIDESGMPKERFSAEFPKEGPSILRIQQVVRGDSAAYFCASSQAGTGGSEQYFGPGTRLTVT.

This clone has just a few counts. The CDR3 sequence: CASSVQGSITF. CDR3 DNA sequence: TGTGCCAGCAGTGTACAGGGATCTATCACCTTC. The chain couples TRBV6-6 to TRBJ1-2, with a tentative D call TRBD1 (6 bases). Germline assignment: CDR1 MNHNY and CDR2 SVGAGI (reference sequence). Trimming cost V 5 bases and J 13 bases, with 14 bases left between them. The CDR3 has 11 residues.

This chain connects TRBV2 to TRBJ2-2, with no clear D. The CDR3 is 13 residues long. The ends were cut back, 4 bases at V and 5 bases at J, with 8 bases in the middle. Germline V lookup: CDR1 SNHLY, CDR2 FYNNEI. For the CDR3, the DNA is TGTGCCAGCAGTGCCGGCGAGACCGGGGAGCTGTTTTTT. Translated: CASSAGETGELFF.

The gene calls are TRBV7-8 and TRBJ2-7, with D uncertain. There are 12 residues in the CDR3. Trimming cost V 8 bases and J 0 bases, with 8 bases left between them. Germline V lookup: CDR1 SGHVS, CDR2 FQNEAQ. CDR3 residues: CASGQSSYEQYV. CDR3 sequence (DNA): TGTGCCAGCGGCCAGAGCTCCTACGAGCAGTACGTC.

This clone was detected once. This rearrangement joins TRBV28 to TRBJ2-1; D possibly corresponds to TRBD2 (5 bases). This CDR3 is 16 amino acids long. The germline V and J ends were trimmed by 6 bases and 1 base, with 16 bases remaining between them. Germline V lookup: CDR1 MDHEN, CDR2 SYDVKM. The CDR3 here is CASSGRGFRSYNEQFF. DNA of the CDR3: TGTGCCAGCAGCGGTCGGGGTTTTAGGTCCTACAATGAGCAGTTCTTC.

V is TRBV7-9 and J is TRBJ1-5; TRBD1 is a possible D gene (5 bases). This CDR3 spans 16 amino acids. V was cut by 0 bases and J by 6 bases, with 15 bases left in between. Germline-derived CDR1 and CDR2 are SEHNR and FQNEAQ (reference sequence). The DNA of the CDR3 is TGTGCCAGCAGCTTAGCGGGTAACGGGGGAAGTCAGCCCCAGCATTTT. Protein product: CASSLAGNGGSQPQHF.

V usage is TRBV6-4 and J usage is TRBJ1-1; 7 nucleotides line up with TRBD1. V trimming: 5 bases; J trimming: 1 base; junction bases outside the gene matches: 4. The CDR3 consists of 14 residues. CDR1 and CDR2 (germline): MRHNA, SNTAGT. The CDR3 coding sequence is TGTGCCAGCAGTCGAGACAGGGCGAACACTGAAGCTTTCTTT. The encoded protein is CASSRDRANTEAFF.

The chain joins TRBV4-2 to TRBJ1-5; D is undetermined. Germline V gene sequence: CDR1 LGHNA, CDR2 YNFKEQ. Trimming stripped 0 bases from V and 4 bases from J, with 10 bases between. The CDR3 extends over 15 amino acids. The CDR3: CASSQDWWSNQPQHF. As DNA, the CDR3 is TGTGCCAGCAGCCAAGATTGGTGGAGTAATCAGCCCCAGCATTTT.

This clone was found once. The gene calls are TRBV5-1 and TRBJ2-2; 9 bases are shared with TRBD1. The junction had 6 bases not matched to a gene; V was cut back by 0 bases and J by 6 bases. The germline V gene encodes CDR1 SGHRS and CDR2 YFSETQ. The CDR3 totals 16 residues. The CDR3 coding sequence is TGCGCCAGCAGCTTGGTCCCCGGGACAGGGTCCGGGGAGCTGTTTTTT. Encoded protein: CASSLVPGTGSGELFF.

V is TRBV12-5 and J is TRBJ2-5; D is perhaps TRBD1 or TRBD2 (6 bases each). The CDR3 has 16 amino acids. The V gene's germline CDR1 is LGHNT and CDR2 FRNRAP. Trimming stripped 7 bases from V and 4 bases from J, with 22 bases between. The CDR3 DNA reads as TGTGCTAGTGCCGCTACTCTCAGAGGAGGGGGAGAGACCCAGTACTTC. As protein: CASAATLRGGGETQYF.